Listed below are T cell receptor beta chains from one sample, sequenced in a study of blood T cells in healthy people across ages. TCRdb reprocessed the 5' RACE reads with MiXCR, giving one entry per CDR3 protein. The sample includes 550,000 to 600,000 distinct CDR3 sequences, around half of them seen just once. The specimen was blood. These receptors originate from an elderly man in good health. Each CDR3 is given with its conserved first and last residue. The D gene is left open where the match is weak. Part of the rows lack a size; the others show once, few, many or a class for expanded clones.

V: TRBV5-1
size: .
D: .
J: TRBJ1-6
DNA: TGCGCCAGCAGCTTCGGACGGCTATGGGATTCACCCCTCCACTTT
CDR3: CASSFGRLWDSPLHF

V: TRBV7-2
size: .
D: .
J: TRBJ2-2
DNA: TGTGCCAGCAGCCAGGGACGATCGAACACCGGGGAGCTGTTTTTT
CDR3: CASSQGRSNTGELFF

V: TRBV5-6
size: .
D: TRBD1
J: TRBJ1-5
DNA: TGTACCAGCAGTTCCGGGACAGGGTTTGGTCAGCCCCAGCATTTT
CDR3: CTSSSGTGFGQPQHF

V: TRBV28
size: few
D: .
J: TRBJ2-1
DNA: TGTGCCAGCAGTCCACCGCCTGGACTGGTTAATGAGCAGTTCTTC
CDR3: CASSPPPGLVNEQFF

V: TRBV6-2/TRBV6-3
size: .
D: TRBD2
J: TRBJ2-1
DNA: TGTGCCAGCAGTTACGCGGGGGGTCTCAATGAGCAGTTCTTC
CDR3: CASSYAGGLNEQFF

V: TRBV5-6
size: .
D: TRBD1
J: TRBJ2-1
DNA: TGTGCCATTCAAGACAGGGGGCTAGCGATCGGGCAGTTCTTC
CDR3: CAIQDRGLAIGQFF

V: TRBV20-1
size: few
D: .
J: TRBJ2-1
DNA: TGCAGTGCTAGAGATCGGGTGGGTAATGAGCAGTTCTTC
CDR3: CSARDRVGNEQFF

V: TRBV6-5
size: .
D: TRBD1
J: TRBJ2-7
DNA: TGTGCCAGCAGTGACGGGGACAGGGGAGCCTACGAGCAGTACTTC
CDR3: CASSDGDRGAYEQYF

V: TRBV6-5
size: .
D: TRBD2
J: TRBJ2-1
DNA: TGTGCCAGCAGTTACTCCAGTTCAGTGACTAGCGGGAATATCGGCTCCTACAATGAGCAGTTCTTC
CDR3: CASSYSSSVTSGNIGSYNEQFF

V: TRBV29-1
size: .
D: .
J: TRBJ1-1
DNA: TGCAGCGCCGCGGATTTAGGGGGTTACACTGAAGCTTTCTTT
CDR3: CSAADLGGYTEAFF

V: TRBV4-3
size: .
D: .
J: TRBJ1-1
DNA: TGCGCCAGCAGCCAATCGGCGAGCTCTGAAGCTTTCTTT
CDR3: CASSQSASSEAFF

V: TRBV20-1
size: .
D: TRBD1
J: TRBJ2-3
DNA: TGCAGTGCCAGGGGGCAGAAGAGCACAGATACGCAGTATTTT
CDR3: CSARGQKSTDTQYF

V: TRBV20-1
size: .
D: TRBD2
J: TRBJ2-7
DNA: TGCAGTGCTAGAGGGACTAGCGGGCGAGGAACCTACGAGCAGTACTTC
CDR3: CSARGTSGRGTYEQYF

V: TRBV18
size: many
D: .
J: TRBJ1-1
DNA: TGTGCCAGCTCACCACTGGATTCGTACACTGAAGCTTTCTTT
CDR3: CASSPLDSYTEAFF

V: TRBV7-2
size: .
D: TRBD1
J: TRBJ2-3
DNA: TGTGCCAGCAGCCCGGGGACAGTCACAGATACGCAGTATTTT
CDR3: CASSPGTVTDTQYF

V: TRBV6-1
size: .
D: .
J: TRBJ1-6
DNA: TGTGCCAGCAGTGACGGGCTTGGTGATTCACCCCTCCACTTT
CDR3: CASSDGLGDSPLHF

V: TRBV3-1
size: .
D: .
J: TRBJ2-1
DNA: TGTGCCAGCAGCCAAGTTGGGGCTAGGCAGTTCTTC
CDR3: CASSQVGARQFF

V: TRBV29-1
size: few
D: TRBD2
J: TRBJ2-1
DNA: TGCAGCGTTGCCCAGTGGGGACTAGGGTTCAATGAGCAGTTCTTC
CDR3: CSVAQWGLGFNEQFF

V: TRBV15
size: .
D: .
J: TRBJ2-4
DNA: TGTGCCACCAGCAGGGGAGCAGGGTCCAAAAACATTCAGTACTTC
CDR3: CATSRGAGSKNIQYF

V: TRBV29-1
size: few
D: TRBD1
J: TRBJ2-6
DNA: TGCAGCGTTGAGTCGGACAGGGCTGGGGCCAACGTCCTGACTTTC
CDR3: CSVESDRAGANVLTF

V: TRBV20-1
size: .
D: .
J: TRBJ2-7
DNA: TGCAGTGCTAGCGGAGGGTCCCCGGGAGAGCAGTACTTC
CDR3: CSASGGSPGEQYF

V: TRBV19
size: few
D: TRBD2
J: TRBJ2-7
DNA: TGTGCCAGTAGTGCCGGACTAGCGGATTACGAGCAGTACTTC
CDR3: CASSAGLADYEQYF

V: TRBV29-1
size: few
D: .
J: TRBJ1-4
DNA: TGCAGCGTTGAGGGTAATAATGAAAAACTGTTTTTT
CDR3: CSVEGNNEKLFF

V: TRBV12-3/TRBV12-4
size: .
D: TRBD2
J: TRBJ2-1
DNA: TGTGCCAGCAGTACCGAGCGGGGGGGTTACAATGAGCAGTTCTTC
CDR3: CASSTERGGYNEQFF

V: TRBV20-1
size: few
D: .
J: TRBJ2-3
DNA: TGCAGTGCTACTAGGACAGATACGCAGTATTTT
CDR3: CSATRTDTQYF

V: TRBV5-1
size: .
D: TRBD1
J: TRBJ2-1
DNA: TGCGCCAGCAGCATGGACAGGGGGCAGTTCTTC
CDR3: CASSMDRGQFF

V: TRBV12-3/TRBV12-4
size: few
D: .
J: TRBJ1-5
DNA: TGTGCCAGCAGTCCGCGTGATTTCAATCAGCCCCAGCATTTT
CDR3: CASSPRDFNQPQHF

V: TRBV29-1
size: .
D: .
J: TRBJ2-5
DNA: TGCAGCGTTGTCCAGAGGGGAGGAAACCACAATGAGCAGTACTTC
CDR3: CSVVQRGGNHNEQYF

V: TRBV15
size: .
D: .
J: TRBJ2-1
DNA: TGTGCCACCAGCGGGGGTTCGACGTCCTTCAATGAGCAGTTCTTC
CDR3: CATSGGSTSFNEQFF

V: TRBV20-1
size: few
D: .
J: TRBJ2-1
DNA: TGCAGTGCCGGCGGACTTGGTATTTCCTACAATGAGCAGTTCTTC
CDR3: CSAGGLGISYNEQFF

V: TRBV6-6
size: many
D: .
J: TRBJ2-7
DNA: TGTGCCAGCAGGGAAACTCCCGGGACTTTCTACGAGCAGTACTTC
CDR3: CASRETPGTFYEQYF

V: TRBV4-1
size: few
D: TRBD1
J: TRBJ1-5
DNA: TGCGCCAGCAGCCAATCGTCTGGGACAGTGAATCAGCCCCAGCATTTT
CDR3: CASSQSSGTVNQPQHF

V: TRBV3-1
size: .
D: TRBD1
J: TRBJ2-3
DNA: TGTGCCAGCAGCCAAAAGGCAGGGGGCGTGAGGACAGATACGCAGTATTTT
CDR3: CASSQKAGGVRTDTQYF

V: TRBV21-1
size: few
D: .
J: TRBJ2-1
DNA: TGTGCCAGCACCAGGGTTTTGGAACCCAACAATGAGCAGTTCTTC
CDR3: CASTRVLEPNNEQFF

V: TRBV3-1
size: .
D: .
J: TRBJ1-1
DNA: TGTGCCAGCAGCCAACTGCAGGGGAACACTGAAGCTTTCTTT
CDR3: CASSQLQGNTEAFF

V: TRBV5-8
size: .
D: TRBD2
J: TRBJ2-7
DNA: TGTGCCAGCAGCTTGGCCTCGGGACTAGCGGGAGGATCGTATGAGCAGTACTTC
CDR3: CASSLASGLAGGSYEQYF

V: TRBV12-3/TRBV12-4
size: .
D: .
J: TRBJ1-2
DNA: TGTGCCAGCACCCATAGGGACAACAGTCATGGCTACACCTTC
CDR3: CASTHRDNSHGYTF

V: TRBV29-1
size: few
D: .
J: TRBJ2-4
DNA: TGCAGCGGGGGACACAGTGCAAACATTCAGTACTTC
CDR3: CSGGHSANIQYF

V: TRBV4-1
size: .
D: .
J: TRBJ2-4
DNA: TGCGCCAGCAGCCAAGGGAGGAGCCGGGACAAAAACATTCAGTACTTC
CDR3: CASSQGRSRDKNIQYF

V: TRBV5-1
size: .
D: TRBD1
J: TRBJ2-2
DNA: TGCGCCAGCAGCCCGGGACAGGGTGCCCCCGCGAACACCGGGGAGCTGTTTTTT
CDR3: CASSPGQGAPANTGELFF

V: TRBV5-6
size: few
D: .
J: TRBJ2-7
DNA: TGTGCCAGCAGCTTGTGGGGCGGTGGCGAGCAGTACTTC
CDR3: CASSLWGGGEQYF

V: TRBV11-1
size: .
D: .
J: TRBJ1-2
DNA: TGTGCCAGCAGCAAAGACCGGGTCGGCGTGAGGGGCTACACCTTC
CDR3: CASSKDRVGVRGYTF

V: TRBV6-6
size: many
D: .
J: TRBJ2-1
DNA: TGTGCCAGCAGTTACTCGAGACGGCTGGATGAGCAGTTCTTC
CDR3: CASSYSRRLDEQFF

V: TRBV25-1
size: .
D: .
J: TRBJ2-6
DNA: TGTGCCAGCAGTGCCAGTTGGGTCCTGACTTTC
CDR3: CASSASWVLTF

V: TRBV6-5
size: many
D: .
J: TRBJ1-1
DNA: TGTGCCAGCAGTTACACGACATCGGGGGACACTGAAGCTTTCTTT
CDR3: CASSYTTSGDTEAFF

V: TRBV10-3
size: .
D: .
J: TRBJ1-6
DNA: TGTGCCATCAGTGAAGAGGAGTATAATTCACCCCTCCACTTT
CDR3: CAISEEEYNSPLHF

V: TRBV6-5
size: .
D: TRBD1
J: TRBJ1-4
DNA: TGTGCCAGCAGCCTTATGGGAGGGACAGCTAATGAAAAACTGTTTTTT
CDR3: CASSLMGGTANEKLFF

V: TRBV21-1
size: few
D: .
J: TRBJ1-6
DNA: TGTGCCAGCAGCCCTCGCGGACAGGGGCATTCACCCCTCCACTTT
CDR3: CASSPRGQGHSPLHF

V: TRBV27
size: .
D: .
J: TRBJ1-2
DNA: TGTGCCAGCAGTGGGCGTGGGCTGATGAACTATGGCTACACCTTC
CDR3: CASSGRGLMNYGYTF

V: TRBV7-9
size: few
D: .
J: TRBJ1-5
DNA: TGTGCCAGCAGTCACCTCGACAATCAGCCCCAGCATTTT
CDR3: CASSHLDNQPQHF

V: TRBV20-1
size: few
D: .
J: TRBJ2-1
DNA: TGCAGTGCTAGAATCTCGGGACACTACAATGAGCAGTTCTTC
CDR3: CSARISGHYNEQFF

V: TRBV7-9
size: few
D: .
J: TRBJ2-6
DNA: TGTGCCAGCAGCTTACTTCTATCTGGGGCCAACGTCCTGACTTTC
CDR3: CASSLLLSGANVLTF

V: TRBV7-2
size: .
D: .
J: TRBJ2-7
DNA: TGTGCCAGCAGCTTAGCGGCTAGGAGCTCCTACGAGCAGTACTTC
CDR3: CASSLAARSSYEQYF

V: TRBV20-1
size: .
D: .
J: TRBJ2-7
DNA: TGCAGTGCTCCTGGGACGGTCTCCTACGAGCAGTACTTC
CDR3: CSAPGTVSYEQYF

V: TRBV29-1
size: .
D: TRBD1
J: TRBJ1-2
DNA: TGCAGCGTTGAAGATCCAGTTTCACGTTACAGGGGGCCTAACTATGGCTACACCTTC
CDR3: CSVEDPVSRYRGPNYGYTF